A selection of T cell receptor beta chains follows, all from one sample in a study of blood T cell repertoires in COVID-19. Libraries were prepared by immunoSEQ multiplex PCR; TCRdb keeps only in-frame clonotypes and omits some of them. The sample records approximately 260,000 clones, approximately 90% being singletons. Sequencing input: PBMCs or T cells enriched from blood (not recorded which). These TCRs come from a young woman with acute COVID-19. Both conserved end residues are part of each CDR3. The D gene is left open where the match is weak. Expanded clones get a size class; other rows say once, few or many, or leave the size out.

V: TRBV19
D: NA
size: NA
J: TRBJ2-2
DNA: TGTGCCAGTAGATACGGTGCGAACACCGGGGAGCTGTTTTTT
CDR3: CASRYGANTGELFF

V: TRBV2
D: NA
size: NA
J: TRBJ1-4
DNA: TGTGCCAGCAGGGAGGAAAAACTGTTTTTT
CDR3: CASREEKLFF

V: TRBV7-9
D: NA
size: NA
J: TRBJ2-1
DNA: TGTGCCAGCAGCTCCTCCAGGGGTTCCTACAATGAGCAGTTCTTC
CDR3: CASSSSRGSYNEQFF

V: TRBV7-9
D: TRBD1
size: few
J: TRBJ1-2
DNA: TGTGCCAGCAGCTTTGGGACAGGGTCTGGCTACACCTTC
CDR3: CASSFGTGSGYTF

V: TRBV19
D: NA
size: NA
J: TRBJ1-1
DNA: TGTGCCAGTAGTATAGTTGGCGAACAGGGTTCGGTGAACACTGAAGCTTTCTTT
CDR3: CASSIVGEQGSVNTEAFF

V: TRBV2
D: TRBD1
size: once
J: TRBJ1-5
DNA: TGTGCCAGCAAAGGACAGGGTCTGGGTCGACAGCCCCAGCATTTT
CDR3: CASKGQGLGRQPQHF

V: TRBV19
D: TRBD1
size: once
J: TRBJ2-7
DNA: TGTGCCAGTAGCATACAGGGGGCGCGCGAGCAGTACTTC
CDR3: CASSIQGAREQYF

V: TRBV1
D: NA
size: once
J: TRBJ1-1
DNA: TGCACCAGCAGCCAAGGGCAGGGGGAAGCTTTCTTT
CDR3: CTSSQGQGEAFF

V: TRBV9
D: NA
size: NA
J: TRBJ1-3
DNA: TGTGCCAGCAGCGTAGGAGAGCTTCGATCTGGAAACACCATATATTTT
CDR3: CASSVGELRSGNTIYF

V: TRBV27
D: TRBD1
size: NA
J: TRBJ2-3
DNA: TGTGCCAGCAGTCCCTGGGACAGGGGGGACGAGCAGTATTTT
CDR3: CASSPWDRGDEQYF

V: TRBV6-5
D: TRBD2
size: few
J: TRBJ2-3
DNA: TGTGCCAGCAGTTACTGGCGGGAGGGCCCAACAGATACGCAGTATTTT
CDR3: CASSYWREGPTDTQYF

V: TRBV14
D: TRBD1
size: NA
J: TRBJ1-2
DNA: TGTGCCAGCAGCCAAGATATGAGGACAGGGACAGCTAACTATGGCTACACCTTC
CDR3: CASSQDMRTGTANYGYTF

V: TRBV11-2
D: NA
size: NA
J: TRBJ1-5
DNA: TGTGCCAGCAGCGTCAACCTCGGAGGCAATCAGCCCCAGCATTTT
CDR3: CASSVNLGGNQPQHF

V: TRBV27
D: TRBD1
size: NA
J: TRBJ2-7
DNA: TGTGCCAGCAGCGCCGGACAGGTCCCCTACGAGCAGTACTTC
CDR3: CASSAGQVPYEQYF

V: TRBV9
D: NA
size: NA
J: TRBJ1-1
DNA: TGTGCCAGCAGCCCGGGGGGACCTGAAGCTTTCTTT
CDR3: CASSPGGPEAFF

V: TRBV9
D: TRBD2
size: NA
J: TRBJ2-1
DNA: TGTGCCAGCAGCGACCCCACACTAGCGGGACCATACAATGAGCAGTTCTTC
CDR3: CASSDPTLAGPYNEQFF

V: TRBV9
D: NA
size: once
J: TRBJ1-1
DNA: TGTGCCAGCAGTAAAGCCGTCGGGGATGAAGCTTTCTTT
CDR3: CASSKAVGDEAFF

V: TRBV28
D: TRBD2
size: NA
J: TRBJ2-7
DNA: TGTGCCAGCAGTACCGAGCGAGCCGCGGGCGGGAGGGCCTACGAGCAGTACTTC
CDR3: CASSTERAAGGRAYEQYF

V: TRBV2
D: NA
size: NA
J: TRBJ2-2
DNA: TGTGCCAGCAGGAGGGAGAACACCGGGGAGCTGTTTTTT
CDR3: CASRRENTGELFF

V: TRBV5-6
D: NA
size: once
J: TRBJ1-2
DNA: TGTGCCAGCAGCCGGAGGACAGAGAGAAACTATGGCTACACCTTC
CDR3: CASSRRTERNYGYTF

V: TRBV2
D: NA
size: NA
J: TRBJ1-3
DNA: TGTGCCAGCAGTCAACGACAGGACTCGCACACCATATATTTT
CDR3: CASSQRQDSHTIYF

V: TRBV28
D: NA
size: NA
J: TRBJ2-5
DNA: TGTGCCAGCAGGATCAGCGGTGGGGGCGTTGGGACCCAGTACTTC
CDR3: CASRISGGGVGTQYF

V: TRBV5-4
D: NA
size: NA
J: TRBJ1-2
DNA: TGTGCCAGCAGCTTGGCCGCCATTGGACAGTCTAATGGCTACACCTTC
CDR3: CASSLAAIGQSNGYTF

V: TRBV24-1
D: NA
size: few
J: TRBJ1-5
DNA: TGTGCCACCAGTGATAGATTTGTTGGAGTCGGTAATCAGCCCCAGCATTTT
CDR3: CATSDRFVGVGNQPQHF

V: TRBV7-2
D: NA
size: NA
J: TRBJ1-2
DNA: TGTGCCAGCAGCTTATTAACGGGAGGTGGAGGCTACACCTTC
CDR3: CASSLLTGGGGYTF

V: TRBV11-2
D: NA
size: NA
J: TRBJ2-7
DNA: TGTGCCAGCAGCTTAGTAAGGACTACATACGAGCAGTACTTC
CDR3: CASSLVRTTYEQYF

V: TRBV28
D: TRBD1
size: once
J: TRBJ1-4
DNA: TGTGCCAGCATCCTAGGGGACAGGGCGTTTTTT
CDR3: CASILGDRAFF

V: TRBV5-5
D: TRBD1
size: NA
J: TRBJ1-1
DNA: TGTGCCAGCAGCGTCAGGGGGCAAGGCACTGAAGCTTTCTTT
CDR3: CASSVRGQGTEAFF

V: TRBV19
D: NA
size: NA
J: TRBJ1-2
DNA: TGTGCCAGTAGTATAGAGCACCGCGCGTATGGCTACACCTTC
CDR3: CASSIEHRAYGYTF

V: TRBV28
D: TRBD2
size: NA
J: TRBJ2-7
DNA: TGTGCCAGCAGTCCCGCCGGGACTATCTACGAGCAGTACTTC
CDR3: CASSPAGTIYEQYF

V: TRBV5-1
D: TRBD2
size: once
J: TRBJ2-3
DNA: TGCGCCAGCAGCAATTGGGGGGGTTACACAGATACGCAGTATTTT
CDR3: CASSNWGGYTDTQYF

V: TRBV11-2
D: TRBD1
size: NA
J: TRBJ1-1
DNA: TGTGCCAGCAGCCCTGTTCCGGGACAGCGGAGGAACACTGAAGCTTTCTTT
CDR3: CASSPVPGQRRNTEAFF

V: TRBV25-1
D: TRBD2
size: once
J: TRBJ2-1
DNA: TGTGCCAGCAGTGTACCGGGACTAGCGGTTCACAATGAGCAGTTCTTC
CDR3: CASSVPGLAVHNEQFF

V: TRBV4-1
D: NA
size: NA
J: TRBJ2-7
DNA: TGCGCCAGCAGCTCCCCCGGAAGTACCAGGTTCCACGAGCAGTACTTC
CDR3: CASSSPGSTRFHEQYF

V: TRBV7-2
D: TRBD1
size: once
J: TRBJ1-2
DNA: TGTGCCAGCAGCACAAAGACAGGGGACTATGGCTACACCTTC
CDR3: CASSTKTGDYGYTF

V: TRBV6-2/TRBV6-3
D: NA
size: NA
J: TRBJ2-7
DNA: TGTGCCAGCAGTGTCGACAGGCCCTACGAGCAGTACTTC
CDR3: CASSVDRPYEQYF

V: TRBV21-1
D: NA
size: NA
J: TRBJ2-3
DNA: TGTGCCAGCAGCGCCCGGGACAGGGAGACAGATACGCAGTATTTT
CDR3: CASSARDRETDTQYF

V: TRBV6-1
D: TRBD1
size: NA
J: TRBJ1-1
DNA: TGTGCCAGCAGTGGGATCCGGGACAGGGGTAAAAACCCGAACACTGAAGCTTTCTTT
CDR3: CASSGIRDRGKNPNTEAFF

V: TRBV10-2
D: NA
size: NA
J: TRBJ1-6
DNA: TGCGCCAGCAGTGAAATCATGGGAGGGCCCAATTCACCCCTCCACTTT
CDR3: CASSEIMGGPNSPLHF

V: TRBV2
D: TRBD1
size: NA
J: TRBJ1-2
DNA: TGTGCCAGCAGTCTACACAGGGGCCCTAACTATGGCTACACCTTC
CDR3: CASSLHRGPNYGYTF